These T cell receptor beta chains were read from a single sample in a study of blood T cell repertoires in COVID-19. TCRdb keeps only in-frame clones here, not all; method: immunoSEQ multiplex PCR. The table has 150,000 to 200,000 clones, under 95% seen once. Source material: peripheral blood. The receptors originated from a man aged 55-75 years with active or convalescent COVID-19. The CDR3 runs from the conserved cysteine through the conserved F or W. The D gene is left open where the match is weak. The listing skips clone size in some rows; elsewhere it reads once, few, many or a size class.

V: TRBV10-3
D: NA
J: TRBJ2-3
size: NA
CDR3: CAISTHGGDTQYF
DNA: TGTGCCATCAGTACCCATGGGGGCGATACGCAGTATTTT

V: TRBV5-1
D: NA
J: TRBJ1-1
size: NA
CDR3: CASSLLDQAIAFF
DNA: TGCGCCAGCAGCCTACTCGACCAGGCGATAGCTTTCTTT

V: TRBV6-5
D: NA
J: TRBJ1-2
size: NA
CDR3: CASSTGPQWRYTF
DNA: TGTGCCAGCAGTACCGGGCCTCAATGGAGGTACACCTTC

V: TRBV3-1/TRBV3-2
D: NA
J: TRBJ2-6
size: NA
CDR3: CASSVAGANVLTF
DNA: TGTGCCAGCTCCGTAGCGGGGGCCAACGTCCTGACTTTC

V: TRBV19
D: TRBD1
J: TRBJ2-3
size: NA
CDR3: CASISRQGLTDTQYF
DNA: TGTGCCAGTATTAGCCGACAGGGGTTAACAGATACGCAGTATTTT

V: TRBV9
D: TRBD1
J: TRBJ1-3
size: NA
CDR3: CASSLRSGGGNTIYF
DNA: TGTGCCAGCAGCCTCCGTTCAGGGGGCGGAAACACCATATATTTT

V: TRBV27
D: TRBD1
J: TRBJ2-5
size: NA
CDR3: CASSVRDRGRETQYF
DNA: TGTGCCAGCAGTGTCCGGGACAGGGGCCGCGAGACCCAGTACTTC

V: TRBV25-1
D: NA
J: TRBJ1-2
size: NA
CDR3: CASSGTTNGYTF
DNA: TGTGCCAGCAGTGGGACAACAAACGGCTACACCTTC

V: TRBV10-1
D: TRBD1
J: TRBJ1-6
size: NA
CDR3: CASSRDREESPLHF
DNA: TGCGCCAGCAGTCGAGACAGGGAAGAATCACCCCTCCACTTT

V: TRBV19
D: TRBD1
J: TRBJ2-2
size: few
CDR3: CASTKGARGTGELFF
DNA: TGTGCCAGTACCAAGGGGGCTAGAGGGACCGGGGAGCTGTTTTTT

V: TRBV18
D: TRBD2
J: TRBJ2-1
size: NA
CDR3: CASSREAGTSSSPYNEQFF
DNA: TGTGCCAGCTCACGAGAGGCCGGGACTAGTTCCTCCCCCTACAATGAGCAGTTCTTC

V: TRBV27
D: NA
J: TRBJ1-6
size: NA
CDR3: CASSLYRPGVESPLHF
DNA: TGTGCCAGCAGTTTATACCGTCCGGGGGTTGAGTCACCCCTCCACTTT

V: TRBV10-3
D: TRBD2
J: TRBJ2-1
size: NA
CDR3: CAIRASLAGGAWVQFF
DNA: TGTGCCATCAGGGCTTCACTAGCGGGAGGGGCGTGGGTGCAGTTCTTC

V: TRBV19
D: NA
J: TRBJ2-3
size: NA
CDR3: CASSIVASTDTQYF
DNA: TGTGCCAGTAGTATAGTGGCTAGCACAGATACGCAGTATTTT

V: TRBV29-1
D: NA
J: TRBJ1-3
size: NA
CDR3: CSVEDRGSGNTIYF
DNA: TGCAGCGTTGAAGATCGGGGCTCTGGAAACACCATATATTTT

V: TRBV19
D: NA
J: TRBJ1-5
size: NA
CDR3: CASSIGRVDNQPQHF
DNA: TGTGCCAGTAGTATCGGCAGGGTAGACAATCAGCCCCAGCATTTT

V: TRBV7-9
D: NA
J: TRBJ2-5
size: once
CDR3: CASRVTGSEETQYF
DNA: TGTGCCAGCAGGGTCACGGGTTCGGAAGAGACCCAGTACTTC

V: TRBV28
D: NA
J: TRBJ2-7
size: NA
CDR3: CASRDSGAYEQYF
DNA: TGTGCCAGCAGGGATAGCGGAGCTTACGAGCAGTACTTC

V: TRBV14
D: TRBD1
J: TRBJ1-4
size: NA
CDR3: CASSRPTGVPNEKLFF
DNA: TGTGCCAGCAGCCGACCGACAGGGGTACCTAATGAAAAACTGTTTTTT

V: TRBV5-1
D: TRBD1
J: TRBJ2-5
size: NA
CDR3: CASRPRQGWETQYF
DNA: TGCGCCAGCAGGCCACGACAGGGTTGGGAGACCCAGTACTTC

V: TRBV5-1
D: NA
J: TRBJ2-1
size: NA
CDR3: CASSLRGIGQNNEQFF
DNA: TGCGCCAGCAGCCTCCGAGGGATAGGACAGAACAATGAGCAGTTCTTC

V: TRBV6-5
D: NA
J: TRBJ1-3
size: NA
CDR3: CASSTTGRAGNTIYF
DNA: TGTGCCAGCAGTACGACAGGTCGAGCCGGAAACACCATATATTTT

V: TRBV2
D: TRBD2
J: TRBJ2-2
size: NA
CDR3: CASTGTSGGAGELFF
DNA: TGTGCCAGCACTGGGACTAGCGGGGGGGCCGGGGAGCTGTTTTTT

V: TRBV2
D: NA
J: TRBJ1-1
size: NA
CDR3: CASSEEDQGNTEAFF
DNA: TGTGCCAGCAGTGAAGAAGACCAGGGGAACACTGAAGCTTTCTTT

V: TRBV7-2
D: NA
J: TRBJ2-3
size: NA
CDR3: CASSLVGRGTDTQYF
DNA: TGTGCCAGCAGCTTAGTGGGCAGAGGCACAGATACGCAGTATTTT

V: TRBV4-1
D: TRBD1
J: TRBJ2-7
size: NA
CDR3: CASSQERDSTYEQYF
DNA: TGCGCCAGCAGCCAAGAAAGGGACAGCACCTACGAGCAGTACTTC

V: TRBV6-5
D: NA
J: TRBJ2-2
size: NA
CDR3: CASSGIPGNTGELFF
DNA: TGTGCCAGCAGCGGAATCCCAGGGAACACCGGGGAGCTGTTTTTT

V: TRBV18
D: NA
J: TRBJ2-5
size: NA
CDR3: CASSPDKTFQETQYF
DNA: TGTGCCAGCTCACCCGACAAGACATTCCAAGAGACCCAGTACTTC

V: TRBV4-1
D: NA
J: TRBJ2-5
size: NA
CDR3: CASSPRGGVTLQETQYF
DNA: TGCGCCAGCAGCCCCCGGGGAGGTGTGACCCTACAAGAGACCCAGTACTTC

V: TRBV27
D: NA
J: TRBJ1-1
size: NA
CDR3: CASSFFGSEAFF
DNA: TGTGCCAGCAGTTTCTTCGGGTCTGAAGCTTTCTTT

V: TRBV18
D: TRBD2
J: TRBJ2-1
size: NA
CDR3: CASSPRRPGLANSYNEQFF
DNA: TGTGCCAGCTCACCACGAAGACCGGGACTAGCGAACTCCTACAATGAGCAGTTCTTC

V: TRBV19
D: NA
J: TRBJ2-7
size: NA
CDR3: CASSIDRDNSYEQYF
DNA: TGTGCCAGTAGTATAGACCGGGACAACTCCTACGAGCAGTACTTC

V: TRBV3-1/TRBV3-2
D: NA
J: TRBJ2-3
size: NA
CDR3: CASSLREADTQYF
DNA: TGTGCCAGCAGCCTCAGGGAAGCAGATACGCAGTATTTT

V: TRBV29-1
D: NA
J: TRBJ1-4
size: NA
CDR3: CSVGRGLPEKLFF
DNA: TGCAGCGTTGGAAGGGGCCTCCCCGAAAAACTGTTTTTT

V: TRBV6-5
D: TRBD1
J: TRBJ1-6
size: NA
CDR3: CASSWGQGTNSPLHF
DNA: TGTGCCAGCAGCTGGGGACAGGGGACTAATTCACCCCTCCACTTT

V: TRBV10-3
D: NA
J: TRBJ2-3
size: once
CDR3: CAISVEADTQYF
DNA: TGTGCCATCAGTGTAGAAGCAGATACGCAGTATTTT

V: TRBV29-1
D: NA
J: TRBJ2-1
size: NA
CDR3: CSVEGTEKRYNEQFF
DNA: TGCAGCGTTGAGGGTACAGAGAAACGCTACAATGAGCAGTTCTTC

V: TRBV7-2
D: TRBD1
J: TRBJ1-6
size: NA
CDR3: CASSLVQPGGEYNSPLHF
DNA: TGTGCCAGCAGCTTAGTTCAGCCAGGGGGCGAGTATAATTCACCCCTCCACTTT

V: TRBV19
D: NA
J: TRBJ2-2
size: NA
CDR3: CASSIWGRGNTGELFF
DNA: TGTGCCAGTAGTATTTGGGGCAGGGGGAACACCGGGGAGCTGTTTTTT

V: TRBV18
D: TRBD1
J: TRBJ1-2
size: NA
CDR3: CASSPPRQGDYGYTF
DNA: TGTGCCAGCTCACCACCGAGACAGGGGGACTATGGCTACACCTTC

V: TRBV6-5
D: NA
J: TRBJ2-7
size: NA
CDR3: CASSYSLGQFNYEQYF
DNA: TGTGCCAGCAGTTACTCTCTCGGACAGTTCAACTACGAGCAGTACTTC

V: TRBV30
D: TRBD2
J: TRBJ2-1
size: NA
CDR3: CAWRNAGTRSYNEQFF
DNA: TGTGCCTGGAGGAACGCCGGGACTAGATCCTACAATGAGCAGTTCTTC

V: TRBV6-5
D: TRBD2
J: TRBJ2-5
size: NA
CDR3: CASSYFGGETQYF
DNA: TGTGCCAGCAGTTACTTCGGGGGGGAGACCCAGTACTTC

V: TRBV2
D: NA
J: TRBJ1-5
size: NA
CDR3: CASSEVTGWEPQHF
DNA: TGTGCCAGCAGTGAAGTCACGGGATGGGAGCCCCAGCATTTT

V: TRBV6-6
D: TRBD2
J: TRBJ2-3
size: NA
CDR3: CASIRAGALTDTQYF
DNA: TGTGCCAGCATAAGAGCGGGAGCCCTCACAGATACGCAGTATTTT

V: TRBV21-1
D: NA
J: TRBJ1-6
size: NA
CDR3: CASSDSNRDRSVSSYNSPLHF
DNA: TGTGCCAGCAGCGACTCAAACCGGGACAGGAGCGTTAGCTCCTATAATTCACCCCTCCACTTT

V: TRBV25-1
D: NA
J: TRBJ2-5
size: NA
CDR3: CATNGGRGTQYF
DNA: TGTGCCACCAACGGGGGGCGCGGGACCCAGTACTTC

V: TRBV5-4
D: NA
J: TRBJ1-2
size: NA
CDR3: CEVEGPYGYTF
DNA: TGTGAAGTGGAGGGACCCTATGGCTACACCTTC

V: TRBV14
D: TRBD1
J: TRBJ1-2
size: once
CDR3: CASSHGTGGFYGYTF
DNA: TGTGCCAGCAGCCATGGGACAGGGGGTTTCTATGGCTACACCTTC